These T cell receptor beta chains were read from a single sample in a study of blood T cells in healthy people across ages. TCRdb called the 5' RACE reads again in MiXCR, with one record for every CDR3 protein. This sample yields 1.5 million to 1.8 million distinct CDR3 sequences, of which around 40% are seen a single time; roughly 3.7% belongs to the top ten. Input material: blood. These TCRs come from a woman aged 18 to 35 in good health. CDR3s include the opening cysteine and the closing phenylalanine or tryptophan. The order of the fields is CDR3 DNA, CDR3 protein, J gene, V gene, clone size, CDR3 length, D gene. A D gene is named only where the DNA matches it firmly. Some rows have no size entry. The others give once, few or many, or a class for an expanded clone.

DNA: TGTGCCAGCTCACCACGCCTGACAGGGGAGGGTAGTCAGCCCCAGCATTTT
CDR3: CASSPRLTGEGSQPQHF
J: TRBJ1-5
V: TRBV18
size: NA
length: 17
D: TRBD1

DNA: TGTGCCAGCAGTTTCCCCCTCGCGGGGAAGAATCAGCCCCAGCATTTT
CDR3: CASSFPLAGKNQPQHF
J: TRBJ1-5
V: TRBV6-2/TRBV6-3
size: once
length: 16
D: NA

DNA: TGTGCCAGCAGACTTAGGCCGGGACAGGGTTGGGAGACCCAGTACTTC
CDR3: CASRLRPGQGWETQYF
J: TRBJ2-5
V: TRBV6-5
size: NA
length: 16
D: TRBD1

DNA: TGTGCCAGCAACCCGACGGGGAAAGTCTATGGCTACACCTTC
CDR3: CASNPTGKVYGYTF
J: TRBJ1-2
V: TRBV11-2
size: few
length: 14
D: NA

DNA: TGTGCCAGCAGTCCCGACGCGGGTCAAGATACGCAGTATTTT
CDR3: CASSPDAGQDTQYF
J: TRBJ2-3
V: TRBV27
size: NA
length: 14
D: NA

DNA: TGTGCCACCAGCAGAGATCGCGGGAGGCGATCCTACGAGCAGTACTTC
CDR3: CATSRDRGRRSYEQYF
J: TRBJ2-7
V: TRBV15
size: few
length: 16
D: TRBD2

DNA: TGTGCCAGCAGCCCGACCGGAGTCCCTGAAGCTTTCTTT
CDR3: CASSPTGVPEAFF
J: TRBJ1-1
V: TRBV11-2
size: once
length: 13
D: NA

DNA: TGCGCCAGCAGCGCTTCCGGGACAGGGTATATGGACATTCAGTACTTC
CDR3: CASSASGTGYMDIQYF
J: TRBJ2-4
V: TRBV5-1
size: NA
length: 16
D: TRBD1

DNA: TGTGCCAGCAGCTCCTTCGACCTAGCCGATATCACCGGGGAGCTGTTTTTT
CDR3: CASSSFDLADITGELFF
J: TRBJ2-2
V: TRBV9
size: NA
length: 17
D: NA

DNA: TGTGCCAGCAGTTTTGGGTCGGCCGGGGAGCTGTTTTTT
CDR3: CASSFGSAGELFF
J: TRBJ2-2
V: TRBV12-3/TRBV12-4
size: once
length: 13
D: NA

DNA: TGCAGTGCTAAGACGACAACCAATACGCAGTATTTT
CDR3: CSAKTTTNTQYF
J: TRBJ2-3
V: TRBV20-1
size: NA
length: 12
D: NA

DNA: TGCGCCAGCAGCTTAAGCTTCGCCCCCCTATCGGAGTACAATGAGCAGTTCTTC
CDR3: CASSLSFAPLSEYNEQFF
J: TRBJ2-1
V: TRBV5-1
size: NA
length: 18
D: NA

DNA: TGTGCCAGCAGTTTAATTTTGACAGATACGCAGTATTTT
CDR3: CASSLILTDTQYF
J: TRBJ2-3
V: TRBV12-3/TRBV12-4
size: NA
length: 13
D: NA

DNA: TGTGCCAGCCGAATGGGGCGCTTAGAGACCCAGTACTTC
CDR3: CASRMGRLETQYF
J: TRBJ2-5
V: TRBV7-9
size: NA
length: 13
D: NA

DNA: TGCAGCGTTCTTGGGACAGCAGGCCCGAACACTGAAGCTTTCTTT
CDR3: CSVLGTAGPNTEAFF
J: TRBJ1-1
V: TRBV29-1
size: few
length: 15
D: TRBD1

DNA: TGTGCCAGCGTCGATAGCGGGAGAGGAAATGAGCAGTACTTC
CDR3: CASVDSGRGNEQYF
J: TRBJ2-5
V: TRBV2
size: NA
length: 14
D: TRBD2

DNA: TGTGCCAGCAGCTTAGAGGGCACAGAAAAAGAGACCCAGTACTTC
CDR3: CASSLEGTEKETQYF
J: TRBJ2-5
V: TRBV7-2
size: NA
length: 15
D: NA